This TCR beta chain is drawn from a study of a mutant IDH1 vaccine in newly diagnosed glioma. Study information: Vaccines were begun 4-6 weeks after radiotherapy alone, or with temozolomide cycles. Patients had received radiotherapy, temozolomide, or both previously, most receiving both. Study-level results: Evidence of vaccine-induced immune responses was documented in over 85% of patients.

Sequencing was performed with immunoSEQ multiplex PCR; in TCRdb, only in-frame clones are kept and a portion is missing. The table has approximately 27,000 clones, 89% seen once. The time point here: week 5, during vaccination. The vaccine gave 300 ug of a 20-mer mutant IDH1 peptide subcutaneously per dose. Every donor had a new WHO grade 3 or 4 astrocytoma that was IDH1-mutant, with loss of nuclear ATRX. Trimming removed 0 bases from V and 5 bases from J; junction bases left unmatched: 6. Germline lookup yields CDR1 LNHDA and CDR2 SQIVND (reference sequence). The length of the CDR3 is 16 residues. Notes on this clone: Its antigen is unidentified.

The sequence was obtained from a man between 18 and 29 years old with glioma. The sample here was PBMCs, taken from a glioma patient whose treatment included an IDH1 peptide vaccine. The chain is built from TRBV19 and TRBJ2-2; TRBD2 matches 7 bases. The CDR3 sequence: CASSIEAEGGTGELFF. In DNA, the CDR3 is TGTGCCAGTAGTATAGAGGCGGAGGGAGGGACCGGGGAGCTGTTTTTT.